This T cell receptor (beta chain) was profiled in a study of blood T cells in healthy people across ages. With a J-beta primer mix and a sample-barcoded 5' primer, a second PCR ran 7 to 11 cycles. Carrying 12 random nucleotides, a template-switch adaptor labeled each individual cDNA molecule. MiXCR, applied by TCRdb to the 5' RACE reads, yields one record per CDR3 protein. The data hold around 1,500,000 distinct CDR3 sequences, with roughly 40% observed a single time. The table lists this clonotype with a few counts. Its antigen remains unknown. Notes on the study in general: Unknown donor CMV status possibly confounded expanded clonotype changes.

Trimming pared 7 bases from V and 4 bases from J, leaving 16 bases between. CDR1 is SGHRS and CDR2 is YFSETQ in the germline V gene. The CDR3 is 14 amino acids. The sequence was collected from a young woman in good health. Material: blood. This sequence joins TRBV5-1 and TRBJ2-3; D is possibly TRBD2 (6 bases). The CDR3 DNA reads TGCGCCAGCCGTTGGGGGGAACTACCAGATACGCAGTATTTT. Translated, it gives CASRWGELPDTQYF.